The 25 T cell receptor beta chains below were found in one sample sequenced in a study of blood T cell repertoires in COVID-19. Profiling relied on immunoSEQ multiplex PCR, and the TCRdb table lists in-frame clones only, not all of them. The repertoire holds roughly 100,000 clones, with around 84% as singletons. Source material: peripheral blood. These receptors originate from a woman in her sixties or seventies with active or convalescent COVID-19.

The chain recombines TRBV2 with TRBJ1-1; D remains ambiguous. With 5 bases removed from V and 10 bases from J, the gap between germline ends came to 17 bases. The CDR3 extends over 13 amino acids. Germline V gene data show CDR1 as SNHLY and CDR2 as FYNNEI. The CDR3 spells CASSPGYQRIAFF. CDR3 in DNA: TGTGCCAGCAGTCCGGGATATCAAAGGATAGCTTTCTTT.

The CDR3 sequence: CASSRSRLASSYNSPLHF. The CDR3 coding sequence is TGTGCCAGCAGCCGCTCTAGACTGGCCAGCTCCTATAATTCACCCCTCCACTTT. The chain uses TRBV7-9 and TRBJ1-6; D is ambiguous. Looked up from germline, CDR1 is SEHNR and CDR2 is FQNEAQ (reference sequence). CDR3 size: 18 residues. With 5 bases removed from V and 0 bases from J, the gap between germline ends came to 17 bases. The variable domain in full, completed from reference TRBV7-9 and TRBJ1-6, reads DTGVSQNPRHKITKRGQNVTFRCDPISEHNRLYWYRQTLGQGPEFLTYFQNEAQLEKSRLLSDRFSAERPKGSFSTLEIQRTEQGDSAMYLCASSRSRLASSYNSPLHFGNGTRLTVT.

The chain links TRBV2 to TRBJ2-7; perhaps TRBD2 as D (5 bases). This CDR3 has 15 residues. Between the trimmed V and J ends, which lost 0 bases and 4 bases, there was a span of 13 bases. Germline V gene lookup returns CDR1 SNHLY and CDR2 FYNNEI. The CDR3 here is CASSEAWVGNYEQYF. The CDR3, as DNA: TGTGCCAGCAGTGAAGCTTGGGTCGGGAATTACGAGCAGTACTTC.

This chain joins TRBV6-2 or TRBV6-3 and TRBJ2-5; 10 nucleotides line up with TRBD1. Germline lookup yields CDR1 MNHEY and CDR2 SVGEGT. CDR3 length: 15 residues. Unmatched junction bases numbered 7, after V lost 4 bases and J lost 5 bases. The CDR3 sequence: CASSWGQGSGETQYF. CDR3 in DNA: TGTGCCAGCAGTTGGGGACAGGGGTCGGGGGAGACCCAGTACTTC.

The rearrangement links TRBV7-9 to TRBJ2-1, with 9 bases matching TRBD1. The CDR3 loop spans 15 amino acids. The germline gives CDR1 SEHNR, CDR2 FQNEAQ (reference sequence). Unmatched junction bases numbered 6, after V lost 5 bases and J lost 4 bases. CDR3 sequence reads: CASSRTGGTYNEQFF. The CDR3 DNA reads as TGTGCCAGCAGCCGTACAGGGGGCACGTACAATGAGCAGTTCTTC.

This chain joins TRBV7-2 and TRBJ1-2; 9 bases match TRBD1. V trimming: 1 base; J trimming: 7 bases; junction bases outside the gene matches: 1. CDR1 and CDR2 (germline): SGHTA, FQGNSA. The CDR3 length is 13 residues. This chain's CDR3 is CASSLVGQGGYTF. The DNA of the CDR3 is TGTGCCAGCAGCTTAGTGGGACAGGGTGGCTACACCTTC.

The sample holds a few counts of this clone. V usage is TRBV28 and J usage is TRBJ2-2, with D possibly being TRBD2 (5 bases). This CDR3 is 15 amino acids long. Germline values: CDR1 MDHEN, CDR2 SYDVKM. The V end was cut by 3 bases, the J end by 4 bases, with 12 bases between. This CDR3 is CASSLFGVSTGELFF. Here the CDR3 DNA reads TGTGCCAGCAGTTTGTTCGGGGTGAGCACCGGGGAGCTGTTTTTT.

The rearrangement links TRBV28 to TRBJ1-1; the match to TRBD1 covers 7 bases. This CDR3 is 15 amino acids long. Germline CDR1 reads MDHEN; CDR2 reads SYDVKM. V lost 2 bases to trimming and J lost 1 base; unmatched junction nucleotides: 4. The CDR3 protein is CASSLAGQPNTEAFF. In DNA, the CDR3 is TGTGCCAGCAGTTTAGCGGGACAGCCGAACACTGAAGCTTTCTTT.

The J gene is TRBJ2-1, the V gene TRBV6-6; D gene unclear. The germline CDR1 and CDR2 sequences are MNHNY and SVGAGI (reference sequence). V dropped 3 bases and J dropped 4 bases, with 7 bases sitting between them. The CDR3 contains 13 residues. CDR3 nucleotides: TGTGCCAGCAGTTATGTCCATTACAATGAGCAGTTCTTC. It yields the protein CASSYVHYNEQFF.

Here the CDR3 reads CASSSFKDRRYWDYEQYF. The CDR3 DNA reads as TGTGCCAGCAGTTCCTTCAAAGACAGAAGATATTGGGATTACGAGCAGTACTTC. The chain joins TRBV28 to TRBJ2-7, with D perhaps matching TRBD1 (5 bases). Trimming pared 4 bases from V and 4 bases from J, leaving 26 bases between. CDR1 and CDR2 (germline): MDHEN, SYDVKM. The CDR3 spans 18 residues.

The CDR3 reads CASTPSTGWNSPLHF. In DNA form, the CDR3 reads TGTGCCAGCACCCCGTCCACAGGGTGGAATTCACCCCTCCACTTT. V is TRBV11-2 and J is TRBJ1-6; D might be TRBD1 (6 bases). V lost 7 bases to trimming and J lost 7 bases, with 17 bases between them. Germline CDR1 and CDR2: SGHAT and FQNNGV. CDR3 length equals 15 residues.

This clone was detected only once. V is TRBV7-2 and J is TRBJ1-1; 8 nucleotides agree with TRBD1. The CDR3 spans 15 residues. Germline CDR1 SGHTA, CDR2 FQGNSA. V shed 4 bases and J 3 bases; nucleotides not matched to a gene: 7. The DNA for the CDR3 is TGTGCCAGCAGCTCACCCGGGACAGGCTACACTGAAGCTTTCTTT. Protein sequence: CASSSPGTGYTEAFF. Looking up the rest from reference TRBV7-2 and TRBJ1-1 gives the full variable domain: GAGVSQSPSNKVTEKGKDVELRCDPISGHTALYWYRQSLGQGLEFLIYFQGNSAPDKSGLPSDRFSAERTGGSVSTLTIQRTQQEDSAVYLCASSSPGTGYTEAFFGQGTRLTVV.

The chain links TRBV3-1 (or the pseudogene TRBV3-2) to TRBJ1-6; 8 nucleotides line up with TRBD1. V was clipped by 0 bases and J by 7 bases; unmatched bases: 8. In germline, CDR1 is LGHDT, CDR2 YNNKEL (reference sequence). The CDR3 has 17 residues. The CDR3 DNA reads as TGTGCCAGCAGCCAAGAACCAAAGACAGGGGTCAATTCACCCCTCCACTTT. Its protein product is CASSQEPKTGVNSPLHF.

As DNA, the CDR3 is TGTGCCAGCAGCCAAGACCTAGGTATCCTGGCGAACACCGGGGAGCTGTTTTTT. This gives the protein CASSQDLGILANTGELFF. The V call is TRBV3-1 (or the pseudogene TRBV3-2), the J call TRBJ2-2; no clear D gene. The V gene lost 0 bases and the J gene lost 0 bases, with 14 bases spanning the gap. The germline CDR1 and CDR2 sequences are LGHDT and YNNKEL (reference sequence). The CDR3 totals 18 residues.

The V and J genes are TRBV7-9 and TRBJ1-6; 7 positions match TRBD1. CDR1 and CDR2 from the germline V gene are SEHNR and FQNEAQ (reference sequence). Germline trimming cut 1 base from V and 6 bases from J; bases unmatched to any gene: 6. The CDR3 length is 16 residues. The CDR3 DNA sequence: TGTGCCAGCAGCTTAGAGGTCGGGGACAGTAATTCACCCCTCCACTTT. Translation: CASSLEVGDSNSPLHF.

The chain uses TRBV6-5 and TRBJ1-1; 7 bases are a match to TRBD1. The junction had 7 bases not matched to a gene; V was cut back by 6 bases and J by 6 bases. The CDR3 totals 13 residues. Germline-derived CDR1 and CDR2 are MNHEY and SVGAGI. The CDR3 sequence is CASRNDRASEAFF. CDR3 DNA sequence: TGTGCCAGCAGAAACGACAGGGCCTCTGAAGCTTTCTTT.

The V call is TRBV5-6, the J call TRBJ1-3; TRBD1 agrees at 7 bases. After removal of 4 bases from V and 5 bases from J, the junction contained 9 bases not matched to a gene. Germline V gene sequence: CDR1 SGHDT, CDR2 YYEEEE. The CDR3 sequence is 15 residues long. The CDR3 DNA reads TGTGCCAGCAGCCACCGTACAGGGGTACGAAACACCATATATTTT. It codes for CASSHRTGVRNTIYF.

This chain connects TRBV6-2 or TRBV6-3 to TRBJ2-3; 9 bases agree with TRBD1. The trim removed 6 bases at V and 4 bases at J, leaving 8 bases unmatched. Looked up from germline, CDR1 is MNHEY and CDR2 is SVGEGT. This CDR3 has 15 amino acids. CDR3 protein: CASSEWDRDSDTQYF. The DNA of the CDR3 is TGTGCCAGCAGCGAATGGGACAGGGACTCAGATACGCAGTATTTT.

The chain has TRBV12-5 and TRBJ1-2; a weak D match, TRBD1 (5 bases). The CDR3 is 13 residues long. Trimming pared 2 bases from V and 11 bases from J, leaving 15 bases between. The germline gives CDR1 LGHNT, CDR2 FRNRAP. The CDR3 here is CASGLNQGLGYTF. The CDR3 nucleotides are TGTGCTAGTGGTTTGAATCAGGGACTTGGTTACACCTTC.

The rearrangement links TRBV28 to TRBJ2-7, with 8 bases fitting TRBD1. Trimming cost V 5 bases and J 3 bases; bases outside gene matches: 9. This CDR3 is 15 amino acids long. The germline V gene encodes CDR1 MDHEN and CDR2 SYDVKM. The CDR3 coding sequence is TGTGCCAGCAGTCTCGGACAGGGCCCCCTCTACGAGCAGTACTTC. It is translated as CASSLGQGPLYEQYF.

The chain joins TRBV19 to TRBJ2-1; 9 bases fit TRBD2. Germline CDR1 and CDR2: LNHDA and SQIVND (reference sequence). The CDR3 has 16 residues. V dropped 7 bases and J dropped 1; count of bases not matched to a gene: 8. The CDR3 region is CASNLGSGGSYNEQFF. The CDR3 coding sequence is TGTGCCAGTAATTTGGGTAGCGGGGGTTCCTACAATGAGCAGTTCTTC. The full variable domain, completed using reference TRBV19 and TRBJ2-1, is DGGITQSPKYLFRKEGQNVTLSCEQNLNHDAMYWYRQDPGQGLRLIYYSQIVNDFQKGDIAEGYSVSREKKESFPLTVTSAQKNPTAFYLCASNLGSGGSYNEQFFGPGTRLTVL.

V gene TRBV11-3 combines with J gene TRBJ2-7; TRBD1 agrees at 9 bases. V trimming: 6 bases; J trimming: 1 base; junction bases outside the gene matches: 7. Germline V lookup: CDR1 SGHNT, CDR2 YENEEA. The CDR3 spans 15 residues. The CDR3 bases are TGTGCCAGCAGAATAGGGACAGGGAAGTCCTACGAGCAGTACTTC. Translating gives CASRIGTGKSYEQYF.

The rearrangement joins TRBV6-1 to TRBJ1-2, with no clear D. V was clipped by 3 bases and J by 3 bases, with 8 bases between them. This CDR3 region has 13 residues. Germline CDR1 reads MNHNS; CDR2 reads SASEGT. CDR3 nucleotides: TGTGCCAGCAGTGATGGGAGGGACTATGGCTACACCTTC. As protein: CASSDGRDYGYTF.

This chain uses TRBV9 with TRBJ1-2; D is possibly TRBD1 (5 bases). V shed 4 bases and J shed 6 bases, with 19 bases lying between them. This CDR3 has 15 residues. Germline values: CDR1 SGDLS, CDR2 YYNGEE. This CDR3 is CASSPGGLGLNGYTF. For the CDR3, the DNA is TGTGCCAGCAGCCCCGGGGGGTTGGGACTAAATGGCTACACCTTC.

The V call is TRBV7-9, the J call TRBJ2-3, with 10 bases that match TRBD2. Unmatched junction bases numbered 8, after V lost 2 bases and J lost 0 bases. Per the germline V gene, CDR1 is SEHNR and CDR2 is FQNEAQ (reference sequence). This CDR3 comprises 18 residues. The CDR3 region is CASSLPSGGLLSTDTQYF. CDR3 in DNA: TGTGCCAGCAGCTTACCTAGCGGGGGCCTACTTAGCACAGATACGCAGTATTTT.